These 15 T cell receptor beta chains originate from one sample sequenced in a study of blood T cell repertoires in COVID-19 (dated by TCRdb to about 2020). Receptor amplification or capture employed the immunoSEQ multiplex PCR assay. As stored in TCRdb, this immuneACCESS dataset retains in-frame rearrangements with V and J assigned. A fraction of the clones does not appear; measured against another copy, unresolved V genes explain less than half of the discrepancy, and the remainder lacks a known reason. This sample holds 150,000 to 200,000 clones; over 75% were observed only once. The ten largest clones add up to approximately 9.9% of the sample. Sequenced material: PBMCs or T cells enriched from blood (not recorded which). Source of these receptors: a man aged 50-59 years who had recovered from COVID-19.

The V and J genes are TRBV30 and TRBJ1-5; TRBD1 agrees at 9 bases. The V gene's germline CDR1 is GTSNPN and CDR2 SVGIG (reference sequence). This CDR3 is built from 15 residues. V shed 2 bases and J 3 bases; nucleotides not matched to a gene: 5. The CDR3 DNA sequence: TGTGCCTGGAGTCGGACAGGGGCCTCCAATCAGCCCCAGCATTTT. Amino acids: CAWSRTGASNQPQHF.

This clone showed up just a few times. The rearrangement joins TRBV7-2 to TRBJ2-7; TRBD1 aligns across 9 bases. V was pared by 0 bases and J by 3 bases, with 15 bases of the junction left unmatched. The germline V gene has CDR1 SGHTA and CDR2 FQGNSA. This CDR3 region has 19 residues. In DNA, the CDR3 is TGTGCCAGCAGCTTAGCGCTACCTATAGAGACAGGGGGAAACTACGAGCAGTACTTC. This translates into CASSLALPIETGGNYEQYF.

This clone was counted ten times or more. The chain has TRBV5-4 and TRBJ2-2, with D possibly TRBD2 on 5 matching bases. V lost 2 bases and J lost 4, with 15 bases in between. The CDR3 spans 16 residues. CDR1 is SGHNT and CDR2 is YYREEE in the germline V gene (reference sequence). Here the CDR3 DNA reads TGTGCCAGCAGCTTTTCGCTAGCCGTCGGCACCGGGGAGCTGTTTTTT. Translating gives CASSFSLAVGTGELFF.

The gene calls are TRBV6-5 and TRBJ1-4; D possibly corresponds to TRBD1 (5 bases). The CDR3 runs 13 residues. The germline gives CDR1 MNHEY, CDR2 SVGAGI. V lost 9 bases and J lost 8, with 16 bases in between. The CDR3 loop reads CASSWGEKEKLFF. The CDR3 DNA follows: TGTGCCAGTTCTTGGGGGGAAAAAGAAAAACTGTTTTTT.

J is TRBJ2-3 and V is TRBV11-1; a weak D match, TRBD1 (6 bases). Germline V lookup: CDR1 SGHAT, CDR2 FQDESV (reference sequence). The CDR3 extends over 13 amino acids. Trimming stripped 1 base from V and 13 bases from J, with 15 bases between. The CDR3 loop is CASSLGLQGGKYF. Written as DNA, the CDR3 is TGTGCCAGCAGCTTAGGTCTACAGGGCGGAAAGTATTTT.

In this sample, this clone turned up a few times. The V and J genes are TRBV7-9 and TRBJ2-7; 9 bases match TRBD2. Germline lookup yields CDR1 SEHNR and CDR2 FQNEAQ (reference sequence). The ends lost 5 bases at V and 2 bases at J; junction bases unmatched: 7. This CDR3 region has 15 residues. CDR3 in amino acids: CASSPFGGGAYEQYF. As DNA, the CDR3 is TGTGCCAGCAGCCCCTTTGGCGGGGGGGCCTACGAGCAGTACTTC.

This chain connects TRBV5-4 to TRBJ2-7, with 11 bases lining up with TRBD2. Germline trimming cut 0 bases from V and 2 bases from J; bases unmatched to any gene: 7. Germline V gene data show CDR1 as SGHNT and CDR2 as YYREEE (reference sequence). The CDR3 runs 17 residues. The CDR3, as DNA: TGTGCCAGCAGCTTGGAAAAATCTAGCGGGAGGCCCTACGAGCAGTACTTC. Encoded protein: CASSLEKSSGRPYEQYF.

The chain has TRBV19 and TRBJ2-7; 9 nucleotides line up with TRBD1. The germline CDR1 and CDR2 sequences are LNHDA and SQIVND (reference sequence). Germline trimming cut 6 bases from V and 4 bases from J; bases unmatched to any gene: 10. The CDR3 runs 15 residues. CDR3 protein: CASSNQGTGSYEQYF. CDR3 DNA sequence: TGTGCCAGTAGCAATCAGGGGACAGGGTCATACGAGCAGTACTTC. The whole variable domain, filled in from reference TRBV19 and TRBJ2-7, reads DGGITQSPKYLFRKEGQNVTLSCEQNLNHDAMYWYRQDPGQGLRLIYYSQIVNDFQKGDIAEGYSVSREKKESFPLTVTSAQKNPTAFYLCASSNQGTGSYEQYFGPGTRLTVT.

In DNA, the CDR3 is TGTGCCAGCAGCTCTCCGGGACTAGCGGGCCTCGAGCAGTACTTC. This gives the protein CASSSPGLAGLEQYF. V is TRBV7-3 and J is TRBJ2-7; 12 bases fit TRBD2. V gave up 4 bases and J gave up 6 bases; unmatched junction bases: 7. Germline CDR1 reads SGHTA; CDR2 reads FQGTGA. This CDR3 has 15 amino acids. The variable domain in full, with the rest retrieved from reference TRBV7-3 and TRBJ2-7, is GAGVSQTPSNKVTEKGKYVELRCDPISGHTALYWYRQSLGQGPEFLIYFQGTGAADDSGLPNDRFFAVRPEGSVSTLKIQRTERGDSAVYLCASSSPGLAGLEQYFGPGTRLTVT.

The rearrangement links TRBV7-3 to TRBJ2-2; TRBD1 aligns across 7 bases. The length of the CDR3 is 14 residues. The ends lost 8 bases at V and 0 bases at J; junction bases unmatched: 3. Germline CDR1 SGHTA, CDR2 FQGTGA. The CDR3 spells CASAQGANTGELFF. CDR3 DNA sequence: TGTGCCAGCGCGCAGGGGGCGAACACCGGGGAGCTGTTTTTT.

The gene calls are TRBV7-8 and TRBJ1-6; D possibly corresponds to TRBD1 (6 bases). Trimming left V 2 bases short and J 0 bases short, with 20 bases between. The CDR3 is 20 residues long. Germline-derived CDR1 and CDR2 are SGHVS and FQNEAQ. This CDR3 reads CASSLTGLFTGSSYNSPLHF. CDR3 bases: TGTGCCAGCAGCTTAACGGGATTATTCACAGGGAGCTCCTATAATTCACCCCTCCACTTT. Using reference TRBV7-8 and TRBJ1-6 for the parts outside the CDR3, the full variable domain is GAGVSQSPRYKVAKRGQDVALRCDPISGHVSLFWYQQALGQGPEFLTYFQNEAQLDKSGLPSDRFFAERPEGSVSTLKIQRTQQEDSAVYLCASSLTGLFTGSSYNSPLHFGNGTRLTVT.

V is TRBV6-2 or TRBV6-3 and J is TRBJ2-1; D is perhaps TRBD2 (7 bases). The germline CDR1 and CDR2 sequences are MNHEY and SVGEGT. CDR3 length equals 15 residues. Trimming shortened V by 3 bases and J by 4 bases, and 13 bases separated the two germline ends. The CDR3 region is CASSYGGARYNEQFF. CDR3 in DNA: TGTGCCAGCAGTTATGGGGGGGCTAGGTACAATGAGCAGTTCTTC.

V is TRBV11-3 and J is TRBJ2-3; D may be TRBD1 (6 bases). Germline V lookup: CDR1 SGHNT, CDR2 YENEEA. This CDR3 comprises 13 residues. Trimming stripped 5 bases from V and 4 bases from J, with 10 bases between. The CDR3, as DNA: TGTGCCAGCAGCCAACAGGGTGCAGATACGCAGTATTTT. Amino acids: CASSQQGADTQYF.

The V call is TRBV11-2, the J call TRBJ2-7; 8 bases line up with TRBD1. The CDR3 has 15 amino acids. V shed 5 bases and J 7 bases; nucleotides not matched to a gene: 13. In germline, CDR1 is SGHAT, CDR2 FQNNGV. CDR3: CASSPPSTGDGEQYF. CDR3 in DNA: TGTGCCAGCAGCCCTCCGTCGACAGGGGATGGGGAGCAGTACTTC.

This chain connects TRBV7-3 to TRBJ2-1, with 8 bases fitting TRBD2. The ends lost 3 bases at V and 7 bases at J; junction bases unmatched: 11. The CDR3 covers 16 residues. The V gene's germline CDR1 is SGHTA and CDR2 FQGTGA. Written as DNA, the CDR3 is TGTGCCAGCAGCTTGACAAGCGGGAGATCGAGTAATGAGCAGTTCTTC. It specifies CASSLTSGRSSNEQFF.